This is a list of T cell receptor beta chains from one sample in a study of blood T cell repertoires in COVID-19. Produced via immunoSEQ multiplex PCR; TCRdb's table is partial and in-frame only. The table records about 160,000 clones, 85% to 90% of them present only once. Sequenced material: peripheral blood. These receptors came from an older woman with acute or convalescent COVID-19. Both conserved end residues are part of each CDR3. D genes are given only for firm matches. The size of a clone is reported for some rows only, either as once, few or many, or as a class for expanded clones.

>TRBV19|TRBJ2-7|TRBD2|NA
CASSVLAGGQYEQYF
TGTGCCAGTAGTGTACTAGCGGGAGGGCAGTACGAGCAGTACTTC
>TRBV15|TRBJ2-7|TRBD2|NA
CATSGPRASGLYEQYF
TGTGCCACCAGCGGGCCTCGGGCTAGCGGGCTCTACGAGCAGTACTTC
>TRBV7-9|TRBJ1-2|TRBD1|few
CASSLGQGDYGYTF
TGTGCCAGCAGCTTGGGACAGGGAGACTATGGCTACACCTTC
>TRBV7-2|TRBJ1-6|NA|once
CASSGKQGFVNSPLHF
TGTGCCAGCAGCGGGAAACAGGGATTTGTGAATTCACCCCTCCACTTT
>TRBV27|TRBJ2-2|TRBD2|NA
CASSLTSGTNTGELFF
TGTGCCAGCAGTCTGACTAGCGGTACAAACACCGGGGAGCTGTTTTTT
>TRBV27|TRBJ1-1|NA|few
CASSFDLGNTEAFF
TGTGCCAGCAGTTTTGACTTAGGGAACACTGAAGCTTTCTTT
>TRBV9|TRBJ2-3|NA|NA
CASSVGGFTDTQYF
TGTGCCAGCAGCGTAGGAGGTTTTACAGATACGCAGTATTTT
>TRBV12-3/TRBV12-4|TRBJ1-1|NA|NA
CASSVTQNTEAFF
TGTGCCAGCAGCGTTACACAGAACACTGAAGCTTTCTTT
>TRBV7-9|TRBJ2-7|NA|NA
CASSLPPGEQYF
TGTGCCAGCAGCTTACCTCCCGGGGAGCAGTACTTC
>TRBV5-8|TRBJ2-7|NA|NA
CASSLGRNYEQYF
TGTGCCAGCAGCTTGGGCAGAAACTACGAGCAGTACTTC
>TRBV5-4|TRBJ2-5|TRBD2|NA
CASSSGLAGLETQYF
TGTGCCAGCAGCTCCGGACTAGCGGGATTGGAGACCCAGTACTTC
>TRBV11-2|TRBJ2-2|TRBD2|NA
CASSSRGLAGAHGELFF
TGTGCCAGCAGCTCCCGTGGACTAGCGGGAGCGCACGGGGAGCTGTTTTTT
>TRBV27|TRBJ2-2|TRBD2|NA
CASRRQPIAGEVRELFF
TGTGCCAGCAGGCGACAGCCTATAGCGGGAGAAGTCCGGGAGCTGTTTTTT
>TRBV6-2/TRBV6-3|TRBJ2-7|TRBD2|NA
CASSYSRSLAGGPYEQYF
TGTGCCAGCAGTTACTCGAGATCGCTAGCGGGAGGACCCTACGAGCAGTACTTC
>TRBV2|TRBJ2-2|NA|NA
CASRHGRNTGELFF
TGTGCCAGCAGACACGGGAGGAACACCGGGGAGCTGTTTTTT
>TRBV4-3|TRBJ2-7|NA|NA
CASSLSSVSYEQYF
TGCGCCAGCAGCCTTTCGTCCGTATCCTACGAGCAGTACTTC